Described below is a single TCR beta chain sequence and its context. Its antigen is not identified. PCR was performed using 60 Vbeta and 13 Jbeta primers. The assay was immunoSEQ multiplex PCR, and TCRdb's table has in-frame clones only and misses some. In the table there are approximately 120,000 clones, about 71% of which are singletons. CDR3 size: 15 residues. V lost 0 bases and J lost 1, with 11 bases in between. Looked up from germline, CDR1 is SGDLS and CDR2 is YYNGEE. This entry is derived from a study of cytomegalovirus exposure and HLA in healthy donors. Study-wide findings and caveats: A list of around 150 TCR beta chains associated with cytomegalovirus was given.

The receptor's source is a woman aged 45-59 years in good health and CMV-seronegative. The sample was PBMCs. This chain uses TRBV9 with TRBJ2-7, with D possibly being TRBD1 (6 bases). Here the CDR3 reads CASSVADSASYEQYF. As DNA, the CDR3 is TGTGCCAGCAGCGTAGCGGACAGTGCTTCCTACGAGCAGTACTTC.